What follows describes a single T cell receptor (beta chain). Antigen unknown. Germline-derived CDR1 and CDR2 are LGHNA and YSLEER. The length of the CDR3 is 12 residues. Between the trimmed V and J ends, which lost 1 base and 6 bases, there was a span of 5 bases. This sample was taken from a study of Ad26.COV2.S vaccination and SARS-CoV-2 variants. General observations from the study: Total T cell responses may have been underestimated by the TCR breadth and depth analyses. The authors reported substantial breadth in spike-specific CD8+ and CD4+ T cell responses after vaccination. Recipients of either vaccine or placebo displayed similar breadth of non-spike TCRs.

Sequenced by immunoSEQ multiplex PCR; TCRdb stores in-frame clones only, minus some. The table has approximately 410,000 clones, 88% seen once. Treatment defined: roughly 20 received Ad26.COV2.S at low or high dose, single or two shots; 5 received placebo; per-sample allocation not given. Day 63 after the first vaccine or placebo injection was the time point for sampling. As its vector, the vaccine had Ad26, which expressed Wuhan-strain SARS-CoV-2 spike. The sequenced sample was peripheral blood, obtained in a trial of Ad26.COV2.S vaccine versus placebo. The genes are TRBV4-3 and TRBJ2-3; D unresolved. This receptor was obtained from a person between 18 and 65 years old who received the Ad26.COV2.S COVID-19 vaccine or a placebo. The CDR3 sequence is CASSQGGDTQYF. CDR3 in DNA: TGCGCCAGCAGCCAAGGGGGTGATACGCAGTATTTT.